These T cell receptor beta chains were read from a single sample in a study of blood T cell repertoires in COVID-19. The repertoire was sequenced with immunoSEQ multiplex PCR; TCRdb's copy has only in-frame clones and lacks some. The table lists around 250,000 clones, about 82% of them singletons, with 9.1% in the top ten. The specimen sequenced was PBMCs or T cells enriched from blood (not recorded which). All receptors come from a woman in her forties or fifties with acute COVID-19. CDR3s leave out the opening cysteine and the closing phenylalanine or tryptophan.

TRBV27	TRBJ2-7	ASSSLGLAGTYEQY
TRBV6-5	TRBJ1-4	ASSYSHTGLWEKLF
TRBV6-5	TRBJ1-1	ACQTGNTEAF
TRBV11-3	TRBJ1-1	ASSSGQGGTEAF
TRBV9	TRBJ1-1	ASSVGQPPTEAF
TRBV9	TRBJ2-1	ASSVRQAGYNEQF
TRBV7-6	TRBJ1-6	ASSLGNSRDSPLH
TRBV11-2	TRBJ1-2	ASSPEPVYGYT
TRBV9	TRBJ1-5	ASSPSGVSGNQPQH
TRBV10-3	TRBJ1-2	AISESRQANYGYT
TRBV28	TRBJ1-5	ASSSTSLPQH
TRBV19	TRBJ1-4	ASLRRGTNEKLF
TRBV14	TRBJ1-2	ASSQAIRQAVDYGYT
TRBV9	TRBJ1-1	ASSVTLNTEAF
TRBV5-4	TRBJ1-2	ASSSNAGGDGYT
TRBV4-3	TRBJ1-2	ASSHADRALEDYT
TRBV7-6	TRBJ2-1	ASSLAERGDNEQF
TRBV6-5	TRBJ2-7	ASSTPRTGRYEQY
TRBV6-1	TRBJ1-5	ASSEGVSAGNQPQH
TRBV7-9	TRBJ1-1	ASSATGGIGLGTEAF
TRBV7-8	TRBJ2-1	ASSADMIHNEQF
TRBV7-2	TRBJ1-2	ASSEAGGAYGYT
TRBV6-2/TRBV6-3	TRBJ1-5	ASSTGYQPQH
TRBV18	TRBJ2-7	ASSPRQGWDEQY
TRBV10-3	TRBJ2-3	AISERRDSTDTQY
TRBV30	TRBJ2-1	AWNRAPGGEQF
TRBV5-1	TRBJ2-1	ASSSLTGNEQF
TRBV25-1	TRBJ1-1	ASSGGGFDTEAF
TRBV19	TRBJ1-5	ASRGRATGQPQH
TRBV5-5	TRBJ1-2	ASSQGQNYGYT
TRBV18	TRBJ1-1	ASSPPGQGGANTEAF
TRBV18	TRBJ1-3	ASSPADSSSGNTIY
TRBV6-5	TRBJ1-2	ASSRDTGQGYGYT
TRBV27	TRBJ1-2	ASSFDREMYYGYT
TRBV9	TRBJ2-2	ASSVDGGPGELF
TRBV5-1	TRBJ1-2	ASSRITGGRRYGYT
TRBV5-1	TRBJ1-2	ASSPSGSGYT
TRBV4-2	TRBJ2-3	ASSQPGQGGDTQY
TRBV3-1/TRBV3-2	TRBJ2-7	ASSQETTGEQY
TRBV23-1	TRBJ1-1	ASSQSVSGLQRGF
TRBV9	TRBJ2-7	ASSVDPGRQLAYEQY
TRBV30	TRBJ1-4	AWSGQVLKEKLF
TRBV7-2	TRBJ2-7	ASSFGGASYEQY
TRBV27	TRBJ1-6	ASSLFPGTGLSSYNSPLH
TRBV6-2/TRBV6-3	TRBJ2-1	ASSLLHLAGAYNEQF
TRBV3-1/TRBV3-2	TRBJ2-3	ASSQVRRGAGDTQY
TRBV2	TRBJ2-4	ASSGTGAKNIQY
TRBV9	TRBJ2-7	ASSTHRDRGETEQY
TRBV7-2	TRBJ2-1	ASSLMSGGFYNEQF
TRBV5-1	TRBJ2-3	ASSLDPGARSTDTQY
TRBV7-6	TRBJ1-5	ASSPRQGPGQPQH
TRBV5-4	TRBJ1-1	ASSLVANLNTEAF
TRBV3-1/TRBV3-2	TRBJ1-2	ASSTADSYYGYT
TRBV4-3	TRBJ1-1	ASSQVLNTEAF
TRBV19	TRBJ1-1	ASSIPTSNTEAF
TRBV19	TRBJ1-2	AVTGTGINYGYT
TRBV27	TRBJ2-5	ASSSLDIGGQETQY